This is a list of T cell receptor beta chains from one sample in a study of cytotoxic CD8 clonotypes in ibrutinib-treated CLL. Here immunoSEQ multiplex PCR was the method, and the copy in TCRdb shows in-frame clones only, minus some. Seen here are approximately 190,000 clones, roughly three quarters observed once, and the top ten hold 5.9%. The sequences come from PBMCs, collected after 12 months of ibrutinib treatment. Receptor source: a human donor with chronic lymphocytic leukemia. The CDR3 runs from the conserved cysteine through the conserved F or W. D genes are given only for firm matches. Clone size is shown for a subset of rows, as once, few, many or a class of expanded clone.

d_call	clone_size	v_call	j_call	cdr3_aa	cdr3_nt
-	-	TRBV5-1	TRBJ2-1	CASSLGVNEQFF	TGCGCCAGCAGCCTGGGCGTGAATGAGCAGTTCTTC
-	-	TRBV27	TRBJ1-6	CASSHNNNSPLHF	TGTGCCAGCAGCCACAATAATAATTCACCCCTCCACTTT
TRBD1	many	TRBV7-2	TRBJ2-7	CASSLPPGGYEQYF	TGTGCCAGCAGCTTACCTCCAGGGGGATACGAGCAGTACTTC
-	-	TRBV11-2	TRBJ2-2	CASSLAAATGELFF	TGTGCCAGCAGCTTAGCGGCAGCCACCGGGGAGCTGTTTTTT
-	-	TRBV7-9	TRBJ2-7	CASSKSSYEQYF	TGTGCCTCAAGCAAGAGCTCCTACGAGCAGTACTTC
TRBD1	-	TRBV7-3	TRBJ2-7	CASSLEDRFYEQYF	TGTGCCAGCAGCTTAGAGGACAGGTTCTACGAGCAGTACTTC
-	-	TRBV5-6	TRBJ2-2	CASSLFLTRTGELFF	TGTGCCAGCAGCTTGTTCCTTACTCGCACCGGGGAGCTGTTTTTT
-	-	TRBV19	TRBJ1-3	CASSILLGNTIYF	TGTGCCAGTAGTATTTTGTTGGGAAACACCATATATTTT
-	few	TRBV5-1	TRBJ1-2	CASSLNTDAYGYTF	TGCGCCAGCAGCTTGAATACCGATGCGTATGGCTACACCTTC
-	-	TRBV18	TRBJ1-1	CASSPHSTGNTEAFF	TGTGCCAGCTCACCACATTCGACAGGAAACACTGAAGCTTTCTTT
-	-	TRBV19	TRBJ1-1	CASSDLGGANTEAFF	TGTGCCAGTAGTGATTTGGGAGGGGCCAACACTGAAGCTTTCTTT
TRBD2	-	TRBV27	TRBJ2-5	CASSFLRTSGKETQYF	TGTGCCAGCAGTTTTTTGAGGACTAGCGGGAAAGAGACCCAGTACTTC
-	many	TRBV5-8	TRBJ2-3	CASSARLRDTQYF	TGTGCCAGCAGCGCCAGACTCAGGGATACGCAGTATTTT
TRBD2	-	TRBV2	TRBJ2-1	CASSEGPGGRNEQFF	TGTGCCAGCAGTGAAGGCCCGGGAGGTCGGAATGAGCAGTTCTTC
TRBD2	-	TRBV5-1	TRBJ2-2	CASSLVSGGVTGELFF	TGCGCCAGCAGCTTGGTTAGCGGGGGCGTCACCGGGGAGCTGTTTTTT
-	once	TRBV7-9	TRBJ2-1	CASSQRWTEEFSDEQFF	TGTGCCAGCAGCCAAAGATGGACAGAAGAATTTAGCGATGAGCAGTTCTTC
-	few	TRBV7-9	TRBJ1-6	CASSPTGGDNSPLHF	TGTGCCAGCAGCCCAACGGGGGGAGATAATTCACCCCTCCACTTT
-	-	TRBV4-3	TRBJ2-4	CASSQESGAYSLAKNIQYF	TGCGCCAGCAGCCAAGAGTCAGGCGCATACTCCCTAGCCAAAAACATTCAGTACTTC
-	-	TRBV30	TRBJ1-2	CAWSVRRAGVDGYTF	TGTGCCTGGAGTGTACGCCGGGCAGGGGTTGATGGCTACACCTTC
-	-	TRBV9	TRBJ1-3	CASSVGDSSGNTIYF	TGTGCCAGCAGCGTAGGTGACAGCTCTGGAAACACCATATATTTT
-	-	TRBV4-1	TRBJ1-5	CASSQGSIPQHF	TGCGCCAGCAGCCAAGGATCAATCCCCCAGCATTTT
TRBD2	-	TRBV9	TRBJ2-5	CASSVQRGGPSQETQYF	TGTGCCAGCAGCGTACAGCGGGGGGGCCCTAGTCAAGAGACCCAGTACTTC
TRBD2	-	TRBV28	TRBJ2-7	CASSYYTGTSGTSSYEQYF	TGTGCCAGCAGTTACTACACCGGGACTAGCGGGACGAGCTCCTACGAGCAGTACTTC
-	-	TRBV7-9	TRBJ1-3	CASSLLGSGNTIYF	TGTGCCAGCAGCTTATTGGGCTCTGGAAACACCATATATTTT
TRBD1	-	TRBV10-1	TRBJ1-5	CASRRQGEAAGNQPQHF	TGCGCCAGCAGACGACAGGGGGAAGCGGCGGGCAATCAGCCCCAGCATTTT
-	-	TRBV6-6	TRBJ2-3	CASSQTDTQYF	TGTGCCAGCAGCCAGACAGATACGCAGTATTTT
-	-	TRBV4-2	TRBJ2-3	CASSLSLAPGTDTQYF	TGTGCCAGCAGCCTTAGCCTAGCCCCAGGCACAGATACGCAGTATTTT
TRBD2	-	TRBV27	TRBJ2-1	CASSPSGRSIFEFF	TGTGCCAGCAGTCCTAGCGGGAGGTCAATATTCGAGTTCTTC
TRBD1	-	TRBV7-9	TRBJ1-6	CASSTGQVSYNSPLHF	TGTGCCAGCAGCACCGGACAGGTGTCCTATAATTCACCCCTCCACTTT
-	-	TRBV9	TRBJ1-1	CASSVAFLTEAFF	TGTGCCAGCAGCGTCGCATTTCTCACTGAAGCTTTCTTT
-	-	TRBV5-1	TRBJ2-1	CASSSPYNEQFF	TGCGCCAGCAGTAGCCCCTACAATGAGCAGTTCTTC
TRBD2	-	TRBV7-6	TRBJ2-7	CASSLRAGAGASYEQYF	TGTGCCAGCAGCCTCCGAGCCGGGGCGGGAGCGTCCTACGAGCAGTACTTC
-	-	TRBV5-6	TRBJ2-3	CASSLGGVMNTDTQYF	TGTGCCAGCAGCTTGGGGGGCGTAATGAACACAGATACGCAGTATTTT
TRBD1	-	TRBV7-6	TRBJ1-6	CASSLRSPGGDSPLHF	TGTGCCAGCAGCTTGCGTTCCCCAGGGGGGGATTCACCCCTCCACTTT
-	few	TRBV29-1	TRBJ2-5	CSGGDLGETQYF	TGCAGCGGGGGAGATTTGGGGGAGACCCAGTACTTC
TRBD2	-	TRBV18	TRBJ2-3	CASSLLSGGTDTQYF	TGTGCCAGCTCACTGCTCAGCGGGGGCACAGATACGCAGTATTTT
-	-	TRBV19	TRBJ2-1	CASSTYGSSYNEQFF	TGTGCCAGTAGTACGTACGGCAGCTCCTACAATGAGCAGTTCTTC
-	few	TRBV7-2	TRBJ1-5	CASSSLGGHGNQPQHF	TGTGCCAGCAGCTCCTTAGGAGGGCATGGCAATCAGCCCCAGCATTTT
TRBD1	once	TRBV10-3	TRBJ2-7	CAISEGTANSYEQYF	TGTGCCATCAGTGAGGGGACAGCAAACTCCTACGAGCAGTACTTC
TRBD1	once	TRBV25-1	TRBJ2-3	CASSEFGTGVDTQYF	TGTGCCAGCAGTGAATTCGGGACAGGGGTGGATACGCAGTATTTT
-	-	TRBV7-3	TRBJ1-2	CASSLGTYGYTF	TGTGCCAGCAGCTTGGGTACCTATGGCTACACCTTC
-	-	TRBV7-2	TRBJ2-5	CASSLVFGFQETQYF	TGTGCCAGCAGCTTAGTGTTCGGCTTCCAAGAGACCCAGTACTTC
-	-	TRBV30	TRBJ2-2	CAWSAGGPGELFF	TGTGCCTGGAGTGCCGGGGGACCCGGGGAGCTGTTTTTT
TRBD1	-	TRBV11-2	TRBJ1-5	CASSLDRGKGQPQHF	TGTGCCAGCAGCTTAGACAGGGGGAAAGGACAGCCCCAGCATTTT
TRBD2	-	TRBV12-5	TRBJ2-3	CASGLGLAGIADTQYF	TGTGCTAGTGGTTTGGGACTAGCGGGGATAGCGGATACGCAGTATTTT
-	-	TRBV5-1	TRBJ2-3	CASSLTGTSGTDTQYF	TGCGCCAGCAGCCTAACCGGGACGTCAGGCACAGATACGCAGTATTTT
-	-	TRBV2	TRBJ1-5	CASSEWSQQNQPQHF	TGTGCCAGCAGTGAATGGTCACAGCAGAATCAGCCCCAGCATTTT
-	-	TRBV5-6	TRBJ1-4	CASSGGTSEKLFF	TGTGCCAGTTCCGGCGGGACTTCGGAAAAACTGTTTTTT
TRBD1	-	TRBV5-1	TRBJ2-2	CASSKSGQGHNTGELFF	TGCGCCAGCAGCAAAAGTGGACAGGGGCATAACACCGGGGAGCTGTTTTTT
TRBD2	-	TRBV4-3	TRBJ2-2	CASSHSGTANTGELFF	TGCGCCAGCAGCCACAGCGGGACCGCGAACACCGGGGAGCTGTTTTTT
-	few	TRBV11-1	TRBJ1-2	CASSSTRRPGYGYTF	TGTGCCAGCAGCTCGACCCGGCGACCGGGCTATGGCTACACCTTC
-	-	TRBV6-1	TRBJ1-5	CASSWGETGQPQHF	TGTGCCAGCAGTTGGGGTGAAACGGGTCAGCCCCAGCATTTT
-	-	TRBV4-3	TRBJ2-2	CASSQGAGGTGELFF	TGCGCCAGCAGCCAAGGGGCCGGCGGCACCGGGGAGCTGTTTTTT
-	-	TRBV5-4	TRBJ1-1	CASSLWGSYTEAFF	TGTGCCAGCAGCTTGTGGGGGTCCTACACTGAAGCTTTCTTT
-	-	TRBV5-1	TRBJ1-1	CASSLASGRLVGNTEAFF	TGCGCCAGCAGCTTGGCGTCGGGTAGGTTGGTCGGGAACACTGAAGCTTTCTTT
-	few	TRBV6-6	TRBJ1-1	CASTMTGNTEAFF	TGTGCCAGCACCATGACGGGGAACACTGAAGCTTTCTTT
TRBD2	-	TRBV27	TRBJ2-7	CASSFTSGSSYEQYF	TGTGCCAGCAGTTTTACTAGCGGGAGCTCCTACGAGCAGTACTTC
-	-	TRBV10-1	TRBJ1-4	CASSEGGGRSEKLFF	TGCGCCAGCTCGGAGGGAGGGGGGCGAAGCGAAAAACTGTTTTTT